Listed below are T cell receptor beta chains from one sample, sequenced in a study of blood T cell repertoires in COVID-19. Sequencing used immunoSEQ multiplex PCR; TCRdb keeps in-frame clones, though not all of them. The table records hundreds of thousands of clones, almost 85% of them present only once. The sequenced sample was peripheral blood. All receptors derive from a man in his forties or fifties with active or convalescent COVID-19. Each CDR3 is given without its conserved first and last residue. Clone size appears in some rows only: once, few, many, or a class for an expanded clone.

V gene: TRBV11-3; clone size: once; CDR3 length: 12; J gene: TRBJ2-2; CDR3 protein: ASATGGNTGELF
V gene: TRBV24-1; clone size: NA; CDR3 length: 12; J gene: TRBJ2-1; CDR3 protein: ATRGTSGYNEQF
V gene: TRBV9; clone size: few; CDR3 length: 12; J gene: TRBJ1-5; CDR3 protein: ASSADRRGQPQH
V gene: TRBV3-1/TRBV3-2; clone size: once; CDR3 length: 13; J gene: TRBJ2-1; CDR3 protein: ATARTSGNYNEQF
V gene: TRBV2; clone size: NA; CDR3 length: 15; J gene: TRBJ1-6; CDR3 protein: ASSQASPRTYNSPLH
V gene: TRBV28; clone size: NA; CDR3 length: 15; J gene: TRBJ2-2; CDR3 protein: ASSPNRLAGVTGELF
V gene: TRBV3-1/TRBV3-2; clone size: NA; CDR3 length: 14; J gene: TRBJ2-5; CDR3 protein: ASSPTGQGARETQY
V gene: TRBV29-1; clone size: few; CDR3 length: 9; J gene: TRBJ1-4; CDR3 protein: SVLNRVGLF
V gene: TRBV28; clone size: once; CDR3 length: 12; J gene: TRBJ1-6; CDR3 protein: ASTYRGRNSPLH
V gene: TRBV2; clone size: NA; CDR3 length: 12; J gene: TRBJ1-3; CDR3 protein: ASSGTRGGNTIY
V gene: TRBV5-8; clone size: NA; CDR3 length: 14; J gene: TRBJ1-5; CDR3 protein: ASSLRYRRSNQPQH
V gene: TRBV7-9; clone size: NA; CDR3 length: 14; J gene: TRBJ2-7; CDR3 protein: ASSLAPLTGGDEQY
V gene: TRBV21-1; clone size: few; CDR3 length: 12; J gene: TRBJ2-7; CDR3 protein: ASRRGPASYEQY
V gene: TRBV6-5; clone size: NA; CDR3 length: 13; J gene: TRBJ1-5; CDR3 protein: ATRADRGPNQPQH
V gene: TRBV28; clone size: few; CDR3 length: 12; J gene: TRBJ2-1; CDR3 protein: ASSFLAGDNEQF
V gene: TRBV5-1; clone size: NA; CDR3 length: 11; J gene: TRBJ2-3; CDR3 protein: ASSLESLDTQY
V gene: TRBV28; clone size: NA; CDR3 length: 14; J gene: TRBJ2-5; CDR3 protein: ASSSPLVTQQETQY
V gene: TRBV7-2; clone size: NA; CDR3 length: 14; J gene: TRBJ2-3; CDR3 protein: ASSSSLAGDTDTQY
V gene: TRBV25-1; clone size: NA; CDR3 length: 11; J gene: TRBJ2-3; CDR3 protein: ASRVAGEDTQY
V gene: TRBV30; clone size: few; CDR3 length: 13; J gene: TRBJ1-4; CDR3 protein: AWTLKGRLNEKLF
V gene: TRBV6-6; clone size: few; CDR3 length: 11; J gene: TRBJ2-7; CDR3 protein: ASSYSSSYEQY
V gene: TRBV19; clone size: few; CDR3 length: 13; J gene: TRBJ1-5; CDR3 protein: ASSVYGTGNQPQH
V gene: TRBV7-3; clone size: NA; CDR3 length: 10; J gene: TRBJ1-2; CDR3 protein: ASSLDRSGYT